The rows below give T cell receptor beta chains drawn from one sample of a study of T-cell reconstitution after alpha-beta-depleted transplantation in children. Each CDR3 protein is one row after TCRdb ran MiXCR on the PCR reads. The top ten clones hold around 4% of a sample with about 340,000 distinct CDR3 sequences, about 14% of them seen once. The sample in question was PBMCs, obtained from the stem cell graft. These receptor sequences come from a human donor who donated a stem cell graft to a child with Fanconi anemia. CDR3s include the opening cysteine and the closing phenylalanine or tryptophan. D genes are given only for firm matches. Some rows have no size entry. The others give once, few or many, or a class for an expanded clone.

j_call d_call clone_size v_call cdr3_nt cdr3_aa
TRBJ2-1 . . TRBV28 TGTGCCAGCAGTCCTGCCGTGGGCAATGAGCAGTTCTTC CASSPAVGNEQFF
TRBJ2-3 TRBD1 few TRBV24-1 TGTGCCACCAGTGCGACGGGGACAGGGACCACAGATACGCAGTATTTT CATSATGTGTTDTQYF
TRBJ2-1 . . TRBV6-1 TGTGCCAGCTCCTTGTGGCCGACCTACAATGAGCAGTTCTTC CASSLWPTYNEQFF
TRBJ2-1 . . TRBV6-1 TGTGCCGTGGGGGATATATCCTACAATGAGCAGTTCTTC CAVGDISYNEQFF
TRBJ1-1 . many TRBV4-3 TGCGCCAGCAGCCAAGAGTTACAGGGCGAAGCTTTCTTT CASSQELQGEAFF
TRBJ2-1 . many TRBV7-2 TGTGCCAGCGGCGGGACCGCTAATGAGCAGTTCTTC CASGGTANEQFF
TRBJ1-2 . . TRBV11-2 TGTGCCAGCAGCTCCAATTCGGAGTACACCTTC CASSSNSEYTF
TRBJ2-1 . . TRBV12-3/TRBV12-4 TGTGCCAGCAGTTCTCGGGGTAGTGAGCAGTTCTTC CASSSRGSEQFF
TRBJ1-2 . . TRBV20-1 TGCAGTGCCAGCTTAAAGATAAGGGGCCTGGATGGCTACACCTTC CSASLKIRGLDGYTF
TRBJ2-3 TRBD2 few TRBV10-3 TGTGCCATCTCTCCGGGACTGGGGGGGGCAGATACGCAGTATTTT CAISPGLGGADTQYF
TRBJ1-4 . . TRBV9 TGTGCCAGCAGCGAAGGGATTCGGCCGGGTGAAAAACTGTTTTTT CASSEGIRPGEKLFF
TRBJ2-3 . many TRBV5-1 TGCGCCAGCAGCCCGCGGGACTTCGAAGGCACAGATACGCAGTATTTT CASSPRDFEGTDTQYF
TRBJ1-2 TRBD1 . TRBV5-1 TGCGCCAGCAGCTTCCCTACGGACAGGGGTTATGGCTACACCTTC CASSFPTDRGYGYTF
TRBJ1-1 . many TRBV5-1 TGCGCCAGCAGCTTGGGCAGGGCCCTTTTGGGGGTTCGTGCTTTCTTT CASSLGRALLGVRAFF
TRBJ1-1 . many TRBV29-1 TGCAGCGTTGAAAACATACTTCCACCTAACACTGAAGCTTTCTTT CSVENILPPNTEAFF
TRBJ2-7 TRBD2 few TRBV20-1 TGCAGTGCTAAGGGAGGGCCCTCCTACGAGCAGTACTTC CSAKGGPSYEQYF
TRBJ1-4 . few TRBV7-8 TGTGCCAGCAGCTTCGGACAGTATAATGAAAAACTGTTTTTT CASSFGQYNEKLFF
TRBJ2-5 . . TRBV5-1 TGCGCCAGCAGCTCCGGGACGGGGAAGGAGACCCAGTACTTC CASSSGTGKETQYF
TRBJ2-3 . . TRBV7-9 TGTGCCAGCAGCTTACGTATGGGGGAGGAAGATACGCAGTATTTT CASSLRMGEEDTQYF
TRBJ2-2 . few TRBV5-1 TGCGCCAGCAGCTTTGGCAAGATGGCCGGGGAGCTGTTTTTT CASSFGKMAGELFF
TRBJ1-2 TRBD1 . TRBV9 TGTGCCAGCAGCGTAGGGACAGGGGCCGACTATGGCTACACCTTC CASSVGTGADYGYTF
TRBJ2-1 . few TRBV9 TGTGCCAGCAGCCGCTTGGGGGAGGACTACAATGAGCAGTTCTTC CASSRLGEDYNEQFF
TRBJ1-2 . few TRBV5-1 TGCGCCAGCAGCGTCGACAGGTATGGCTACACCTTC CASSVDRYGYTF
TRBJ2-1 . . TRBV4-3 TGCGCCAGCAGCCAAGATCCTGGGGGTGCGGGGGCTGGGGATGAGCAGTTCTTC CASSQDPGGAGAGDEQFF
TRBJ2-2 TRBD2 . TRBV10-2 TGCGCCAGCAGTCCGGGACTAGCGGGAGGGCCGTACACCGGGGAGCTGTTTTTT CASSPGLAGGPYTGELFF
TRBJ2-3 . many TRBV12-3/TRBV12-4 TGTGCCAGCAGTTTTCCGGTTCAAGATACGCAGTATTTT CASSFPVQDTQYF
TRBJ2-2 . many TRBV5-6 TGTGCCAGCAGCTTGGGTTCTGGGACTTCGAACACCGGGGAGCTGTTTTTT CASSLGSGTSNTGELFF
TRBJ2-2 TRBD1 . TRBV29-1 TGCAGCGTTTCAAAAGCGACAGGGACGGACACCGGGGAGCTGTTTTTT CSVSKATGTDTGELFF
TRBJ2-1 TRBD2 . TRBV2 TGTGCCAGCAAAGCGGGGGGCCGATGGCAGTTCTTC CASKAGGRWQFF
TRBJ2-5 . . TRBV5-1 TGCGCCAGCAGCTTGGTCTTCGGGGGTCAGGAGACCCAGTACTTC CASSLVFGGQETQYF
TRBJ1-1 . . TRBV19 TGTGCCAGTAGTATTGGGGCTTCCAGAACTGAAGCTTTCTTT CASSIGASRTEAFF